The 23 T cell receptor beta chains presented below share a single source sample, sequenced in a study of blood T cell repertoires in COVID-19. Sequencing was performed with immunoSEQ multiplex PCR; in TCRdb, only in-frame clones are kept and a portion is missing. The sample carries some 400,000 clones, more than 75% recorded once. The sample was peripheral blood. The receptors shown here come from a human donor in a cohort sampled during active COVID-19.

This CDR3 is CASSLARGNSNQPQHF. The CDR3 DNA reads as TGTGCCAGCAGCTTAGCGCGGGGCAATAGCAATCAGCCCCAGCATTTT. The chain has TRBV7-9 and TRBJ1-5, with a possible D match to TRBD1 (5 bases). Germline CDR1 SEHNR, CDR2 FQNEAQ (reference sequence). The CDR3 is made up of 16 amino acids. The ends were cut back, 0 bases at V and 0 bases at J, with 9 bases in the middle.

This sequence joins TRBV30 and TRBJ2-3; D may be TRBD2 (5 bases). The V and J ends lost 3 bases and 5 bases respectively, with 12 bases between them. CDR1 GTSNPN and CDR2 SVGIG come from the germline V gene (reference sequence). This CDR3 contains 13 residues. For the CDR3, the DNA is TGTGCCTGGAGCGGGCTAGCCGGAGATACGCAGTATTTT. Translating gives CAWSGLAGDTQYF.

The chain carries TRBV7-9 and TRBJ2-7, with D tentatively TRBD1 (7 bases). Trimming stripped 7 bases from V and 7 bases from J, with 20 bases between. In germline, CDR1 is SEHNR, CDR2 FQNEAQ (reference sequence). CDR3 length equals 14 residues. CDR3 amino acids: CASMDYSGRGEQYF. In DNA, the CDR3 is TGTGCCAGCATGGACTACTCGGGCAGGGGGGAGCAGTACTTC.

V usage is TRBV28 and J usage is TRBJ1-4, with TRBD1 as a possible D gene (5 bases). Germline CDR1 reads MDHEN; CDR2 reads SYDVKM. The CDR3 extends over 16 amino acids. The V and J ends lost 5 bases and 0 bases respectively, with 13 bases between them. CDR3 region: CASSQRDGATNEKLFF. The DNA of the CDR3 is TGTGCCAGCAGTCAGCGGGACGGCGCAACTAATGAAAAACTGTTTTTT.

This clone appeared once. The rearrangement links TRBV11-3 to TRBJ2-2; no firm D call. Trimming cost V 5 bases and J 6 bases, with 10 bases left between them. Per germline, CDR1 SGHNT and CDR2 YENEEA. The CDR3 is 13 residues long. The CDR3 DNA follows: TGTGCCAGCAGCCCAATCTACCCCGGGGAGCTGTTTTTT. It yields the protein CASSPIYPGELFF.

This chain links TRBV15 with TRBJ2-1; 9 bases agree with TRBD2. Trimming at V came to 2 bases and at J to 4 bases, leaving 6 bases not matched to a gene. This CDR3 spans 16 amino acids. Looked up from germline, CDR1 is LNHNV and CDR2 is YYDKDF (reference sequence). The CDR3 DNA sequence: TGTGCCACCAGCAGAACAGCGGGAGGATCATACAATGAGCAGTTCTTC. Protein: CATSRTAGGSYNEQFF.

J is TRBJ1-4 and V is TRBV30; D uncertain. The CDR3 has 14 amino acids. V was shortened by 4 bases and J by 5 bases, with 14 bases between the two germline ends. CDR1 and CDR2 from the germline V gene are GTSNPN and SVGIG (reference sequence). The CDR3 DNA sequence: TGTGCCTGGAATCCTAAACTACCCAATGAAAAACTGTTTTTT. This gives the protein CAWNPKLPNEKLFF.

The genes are TRBV19 and TRBJ2-1, with TRBD2 matching over 9 bases. The CDR3 is made up of 15 amino acids. Trimming removed 6 bases from V and 8 bases from J; junction bases left unmatched: 11. Germline V gene sequence: CDR1 LNHDA, CDR2 SQIVND (reference sequence). The CDR3 loop is CASSTRTSDLHEQFF. As DNA, the CDR3 is TGTGCCAGTAGCACCCGGACTAGCGATCTTCATGAGCAGTTCTTC.

The chain is built from TRBV5-6 and TRBJ1-4, with 9 bases that match TRBD1. V shed 3 bases, J shed 3 bases, and the junction held 3 bases outside the gene matches. Germline V CDR1 and CDR2: SGHDT, YYEEEE. This CDR3 is 15 amino acids long. CDR3 loop: CASSSRQGANEKLFF. The CDR3 DNA follows: TGTGCCAGCAGCTCCCGACAGGGGGCTAATGAAAAACTGTTTTTT.

The CDR3 loop reads CASSPSIVGNSPLHF. DNA of the CDR3: TGTGCCAGCAGCCCCTCCATAGTCGGTAATTCACCCCTCCACTTT. The chain is built from TRBV3-1 (or the pseudogene TRBV3-2) and TRBJ1-6; D call uncertain. V dropped 4 bases and J dropped 6 bases, with 13 bases sitting between them. This CDR3 has 15 amino acids. Germline loops: CDR1 LGHDT, CDR2 YNNKEL (reference sequence).

The chain carries TRBV7-3 and TRBJ2-1; 10 nucleotides align to TRBD1. CDR3 length: 15 amino acids. Looked up from germline, CDR1 is SGHTA and CDR2 is FQGTGA. With 5 bases clipped from V and 2 bases from J, the junction kept 3 bases outside the gene matches. The chain's CDR3 is CASSPGQGTYNEQFF. CDR3 nucleotide sequence: TGTGCCAGCAGCCCGGGACAGGGGACCTACAATGAGCAGTTCTTC. The full variable domain, completed using reference TRBV7-3 and TRBJ2-1, is GAGVSQTPSNKVTEKGKYVELRCDPISGHTALYWYRQSLGQGPEFLIYFQGTGAADDSGLPNDRFFAVRPEGSVSTLKIQRTERGDSAVYLCASSPGQGTYNEQFFGPGTRLTVL.

The chain is built from TRBV4-1 and TRBJ1-5; D possibly corresponds to TRBD1 (6 bases). V lost 0 bases, J lost 1 base, and 10 bases lay in between. CDR1 is MGHRA and CDR2 is YSYEKL in the germline V gene. The CDR3 sequence is 16 residues long. CDR3 sequence: CASSQESGQSNQPQHF. The DNA for the CDR3 is TGCGCCAGCAGCCAAGAAAGCGGACAGAGCAATCAGCCCCAGCATTTT.

About this clone itself: Different DNA sequences within this sample yield the same CDR3. This chain joins TRBV6-5 and TRBJ2-5, with TRBD2 matching 12 bases. CDR1 is MNHEY, CDR2 SVGAGI, per germline. The V gene end was trimmed by 5 bases and the J gene end by 6 bases; junction bases not matched to a gene: 7. CDR3 length: 15 residues. The CDR3 sequence is CASSRLAGGPKTQYF. The CDR3 region has the DNA TGTGCCAGCAGTCGCCTAGCGGGGGGGCCGAAGACCCAGTACTTC.

This chain uses TRBV4-1 with TRBJ2-7; TRBD1 agrees at 7 bases. The CDR3 consists of 17 residues. Trimming at V came to 0 bases and at J to 1 base, leaving 9 bases not matched to a gene. Germline CDR1 is MGHRA and CDR2 is YSYEKL. CDR3 coding DNA: TGCGCCAGCAGCCAAGACGCCCTGGGACAGACTTCCTACGAGCAGTACTTC. This gives the protein CASSQDALGQTSYEQYF.

The table lists this clone with a count of one. The V gene is TRBV18, the J gene TRBJ2-7, with TRBD2 matching 9 bases. CDR3 size: 15 residues. Per germline, CDR1 KGHSH and CDR2 LQKENI. The junction had 8 bases not matched to a gene; V was cut back by 6 bases and J by 2 bases. The CDR3: CASSPSLAGTYEQYF. The CDR3, as DNA: TGTGCCAGCTCCCCGTCCCTAGCGGGGACCTACGAGCAGTACTTC.

The chain combines TRBV3-1 (or the pseudogene TRBV3-2) with TRBJ2-7; TRBD2 matches at 9 bases. V trimming: 5 bases; J trimming: 2 bases; junction bases outside the gene matches: 7. The CDR3 has 15 residues. Germline V lookup: CDR1 LGHDT, CDR2 YNNKEL (reference sequence). The CDR3 DNA reads TGTGCCAGCAGCGCAGTCTCTAGCGGGGCCTACGAGCAGTACTTC. Translating it yields CASSAVSSGAYEQYF.

This clone has just one count. V usage is TRBV19 and J usage is TRBJ2-3, with 9 bases identical to TRBD1. Losses at the gene ends were 7 bases for V and 1 base for J; bases not matched to a gene: 15. CDR1 is LNHDA, CDR2 SQIVND, per germline (reference sequence). This CDR3 is built from 18 residues. CDR3 sequence: CASTADRGRATGTDTQYF. The CDR3 coding sequence is TGTGCCAGTACCGCTGACAGGGGGAGGGCCACTGGCACAGATACGCAGTATTTT.

In DNA, the CDR3 is TGCGCCAGCAGCCCCCTTGTGGGAGGTGGCACAGATACGCAGTATTTT. It codes for CASSPLVGGGTDTQYF. V gene TRBV4-1 combines with J gene TRBJ2-3; D perhaps matches TRBD2 (6 bases). CDR3 size: 16 residues. Germline-derived CDR1 and CDR2 are MGHRA and YSYEKL. The V and J ends lost 4 bases and 1 base respectively, with 15 bases between them.

This clone was found once. The chain employs TRBV19 and TRBJ1-1; D might be TRBD1 (5 bases). Germline values: CDR1 LNHDA, CDR2 SQIVND (reference sequence). Trimming shortened V by 6 bases and J by 1 base, and 15 bases separated the two germline ends. This CDR3 spans 15 amino acids. CDR3 in DNA: TGTGCCAGTAGCCCCAGTCCGGGGGGGAACACTGAAGCTTTCTTT. Translated: CASSPSPGGNTEAFF. The complete variable domain, with remaining parts taken from reference TRBV19 and TRBJ1-1, reads DGGITQSPKYLFRKEGQNVTLSCEQNLNHDAMYWYRQDPGQGLRLIYYSQIVNDFQKGDIAEGYSVSREKKESFPLTVTSAQKNPTAFYLCASSPSPGGNTEAFFGQGTRLTVV.

The chain recombines TRBV28 with TRBJ2-7; D unclear. Trimming removed 4 bases at V and 3 bases at J, with 10 bases between. Germline CDR1 reads MDHEN; CDR2 reads SYDVKM. CDR3 length equals 13 residues. The CDR3 reads CASSCQACYEQYF. The CDR3 DNA follows: TGTGCCAGCAGTTGCCAGGCGTGCTACGAGCAGTACTTC. Full variable domain (outside the CDR3, taken from reference TRBV28 and TRBJ2-7): DVKVTQSSRYLVKRTGEKVFLECVQDMDHENMFWYRQDPGLGLRLIYFSYDVKMKEKGDIPEGYSVSREKKERFSLILESASTNQTSMYLCASSCQACYEQYFGPGTRLTVT.

V gene TRBV6-5 combines with J gene TRBJ1-5; 9 positions match TRBD1. The CDR3 length is 15 residues. CDR1 is MNHEY and CDR2 is SVGAGI in the germline V gene. V lost 5 bases to trimming and J lost 5 bases; unmatched junction nucleotides: 7. CDR3 sequence: CASSPGQGTYQPQHF. CDR3 sequence (DNA): TGTGCCAGCAGTCCGGGACAGGGAACTTATCAGCCCCAGCATTTT.

The V and J genes are TRBV30 and TRBJ2-5, with 8 bases matching TRBD1. V shed 4 bases, J shed 4 bases, and the junction held 8 bases outside the gene matches. The germline V gene has CDR1 GTSNPN and CDR2 SVGIG (reference sequence). This CDR3 has 14 amino acids. This CDR3 reads CAWISGGEGETQYF. In DNA form, the CDR3 reads TGTGCCTGGATTTCAGGGGGCGAGGGAGAGACCCAGTACTTC.

This chain uses TRBV18 with TRBJ1-2; TRBD1 matches at 11 bases. J gave up 8 bases and V 2 bases, and 13 bases lay outside the gene matches. The CDR3 spans 17 residues. CDR1 and CDR2 (germline): KGHSH, LQKENI. In nucleotides, the CDR3 is TGTGCCAGCTCACCAGACCCGGGACAGGGGGAAATTGGGGGCTACACCTTC. It yields the protein CASSPDPGQGEIGGYTF.